The next 10 T cell receptor beta chains were all read from a single sample in a study of regulatory T cells in long-lasting Graves disease. Investigators prepared the TCR beta libraries by applying iRepertoire HTBI primers and Arm-PCR of CDR3 regions. A single record per CDR3 protein comes from TCRdb applying MiXCR to the multiplex PCR reads. There are about 310,000 distinct CDR3 sequences in the sample; 18% occur only once, and roughly 40% lies in the top ten. Time point described: newly diagnosed GD, antithyroid drugs for less than 3 months. PBMC-extracted RNA yielded the TCR library. The sample was peripheral blood mononuclear cells (PBMCs), taken at new diagnosis, from a patient treated with antithyroid drugs. The receptors stem from a female donor with Graves disease.

Regarding this clonotype: At one end, the junction sequence differs from germline, possibly due to a read error. The rearrangement joins TRBV6-5 to TRBJ1-1; D unclear. The CDR3 sequence is 13 residues long. Germline V gene data show CDR1 as MNHEY and CDR2 as SVGAGI. The CDR3 loop reads CSSTSHLNSEAFF. In DNA, the CDR3 is TGTTCCAGCACATCCCACCTAAACTCTGAAGCTTTCTTT.

Only a few counts were recorded for this clonotype. This chain connects TRBV20-1 to TRBJ2-5; D possibly corresponds to TRBD1 (5 bases). V was cut by 0 bases and J by 1 base, with 12 bases left in between. The CDR3 consists of 15 residues. CDR1 is DFQATT and CDR2 is SNEGSKA in the germline V gene (reference sequence). The CDR3 protein is CSARDPGQIQETQYF. The DNA of the CDR3 is TGCAGTGCTAGAGATCCCGGACAAATCCAAGAGACCCAGTACTTC.

This rearrangement joins TRBV30 to TRBJ1-5, with TRBD1 as a possible D gene (6 bases). This CDR3 has 16 amino acids. The germline CDR1 and CDR2 sequences are GTSNPN and SVGIG (reference sequence). V was pared by 0 bases and J by 0 bases, with 12 bases between. The CDR3 sequence is CAWSVGTIHSNQPQHF. The DNA for the CDR3 is TGTGCCTGGAGTGTTGGGACAATCCATAGCAATCAGCCCCAGCATTTT.

This clonotype was seen more than once but under ten times. This chain links TRBV7-2 with TRBJ2-2, with TRBD1 matching 7 bases. V was pared by 5 bases and J by 3 bases, with 12 bases of the junction left unmatched. The CDR3 runs to 17 residues. Germline loops: CDR1 SGHTA, CDR2 FQGNSA. In nucleotides, the CDR3 is TGTGCCAGCAGCCTCCCTAGACAGGGATTCCACACCGGGGAGCTGTTTTTT. This sequence encodes CASSLPRQGFHTGELFF.

The chain has TRBV18 and TRBJ2-3; 8 positions agree with TRBD2. Germline-derived CDR1 and CDR2 are KGHSH and LQKENI. The CDR3 totals 15 residues. The V segment lost 6 bases and the J segment 3 bases; nucleotides outside the gene matches: 8. The CDR3 here is CASSPAGVGTDTQYF. CDR3 nucleotide sequence: TGTGCCAGCTCCCCAGCGGGAGTTGGTACAGATACGCAGTATTTT.

This clonotype was picked up many times. V gene TRBV30 combines with J gene TRBJ2-1; 11 bases match TRBD2. Germline V lookup: CDR1 GTSNPN, CDR2 SVGIG (reference sequence). This CDR3 contains 16 residues. Germline trimming cut 3 bases from V and 2 bases from J; bases unmatched to any gene: 6. The CDR3 sequence: CAWRLAGGRAYNEQFF. The CDR3 DNA sequence: TGTGCCTGGAGGCTAGCGGGAGGACGAGCCTACAATGAGCAGTTCTTC.

This clonotype was seen at least ten times. The rearrangement joins TRBV30 to TRBJ1-1; 7 bases line up with TRBD1. The germline V gene has CDR1 GTSNPN and CDR2 SVGIG (reference sequence). The V segment lost 1 base and the J segment 4 bases; nucleotides outside the gene matches: 3. The CDR3 contains 13 residues. The CDR3 DNA follows: TGTGCCTGGAGTGGACAGGGTAGCACTGAAGCTTTCTTT. Protein product: CAWSGQGSTEAFF.

A single count supports this clonotype. This clone may be a read error of a much larger clone one base away. V and J are TRBV20-1 and TRBJ2-1; D might be TRBD1 (5 bases). The CDR3 contains 13 residues. Trimming removed 1 base from V and 10 bases from J, with 14 bases in between. Germline-derived CDR1 and CDR2 are DFQATT and SNEGSKA (reference sequence). The DNA of the CDR3 is TGCAGTGCTAGAGCTGACAGTACCTACGAGCAGTTCTTC. Its translation: CSARADSTYEQFF.

The sample holds many counts of this clonotype. V gene TRBV7-3 combines with J gene TRBJ1-1; D is unclear. V lost 7 bases and J lost 1, with 13 bases in between. CDR1 is SGHTA and CDR2 is FQGTGA in the germline V gene. This CDR3 comprises 14 residues. CDR3 coding DNA: TGTGCCAGCATCCGAGGGTTACGGAACACTGAAGCTTTCTTT. This encodes CASIRGLRNTEAFF.

The J gene is TRBJ2-7, the V gene TRBV11-1; D ambiguous. Trimming took off 5 bases at V and 0 bases at J, with 8 bases between the two ends. Germline CDR1 is SGHAT and CDR2 is FQDESV (reference sequence). The CDR3 spans 13 residues. Here the CDR3 DNA reads TGTGCCAGCAGCGATTACTACTCCTACGAGCAGTACTTC. It encodes CASSDYYSYEQYF.